One sample yielded the 26 T cell receptor beta chains listed below, sequenced in a study of beta chain features in type 1 diabetes. Broader study findings: In every one of the four CD4+ subsets, TCRB CDR3s were moderately but significantly shorter in Type 1 diabetes patients.

These receptors have no identified antigens. Every bit of the isolated RNA underwent reverse transcription, so sequencing read expressed TCRB transcripts. Repertoires were generated with immunoSEQ multiplex PCR, while TCRdb's copy carries only in-frame clones and drops some. Of about 660,000 clones in the sample, over 11% are singletons; the top ten hold approximately 0.039%. The sequencing sample was made of naive CD4+ T cells from blood. The receptors derive from a man between 18 and 35 years old with type 1 diabetes.

This clone was picked up a small number of times. The J gene is TRBJ1-4, the V gene TRBV5-1; the match to TRBD1 covers 10 bases. The CDR3 runs 15 residues. CDR1 SGHRS and CDR2 YFSETQ come from the germline V gene. Trimming removed 0 bases from V and 7 bases from J; junction bases left unmatched: 3. CDR3 residues: CASSLGTGGSEKLFF. The CDR3 region has the DNA TGCGCCAGCAGCTTGGGGACAGGGGGAAGTGAAAAACTGTTTTTT. Full variable domain (missing parts from reference TRBV5-1 and TRBJ1-4): KAGVTQTPRYLIKTRGQQVTLSCSPISGHRSVSWYQQTPGQGLQFLFEYFSETQRNKGNFPGRFSGRQFSNSRSEMNVSTLELGDSALYLCASSLGTGGSEKLFFGSGTQLSVL.

This chain connects TRBV7-9 to TRBJ1-2, with a tentative D call TRBD1 (5 bases). Trimming left V 4 bases short and J 8 bases short, with 14 bases between. Germline V gene data show CDR1 as SEHNR and CDR2 as FQNEAQ (reference sequence). The CDR3 spans 13 residues. CDR3 bases: TGTGCCAGCAGCTCGGGACCGGTGCTGGGCTACACCTTC. It is translated as CASSSGPVLGYTF.

The chain uses TRBV7-3 and TRBJ2-5; D ambiguous. The V and J ends lost 1 base and 4 bases respectively, with 7 bases between them. The CDR3 length is 13 residues. Germline V gene sequence: CDR1 SGHTA, CDR2 FQGTGA. As DNA, the CDR3 is TGTGCCAGCAGCTTAATCTGGGGAGAGACCCAGTACTTC. Encoded protein: CASSLIWGETQYF.

This chain uses TRBV7-9 with TRBJ2-3, with 12 bases identical to TRBD2. The germline V gene encodes CDR1 SEHNR and CDR2 FQNEAQ (reference sequence). Trimming took 4 bases from V and 4 from J; bases not matched to a gene: 6. The CDR3 contains 16 residues. CDR3 coding DNA: TGTGCCAGCAGCTCGACTAGCGGGGGAGGCGCAGATACGCAGTATTTT. Protein product: CASSSTSGGGADTQYF.

This clone has more than one count but fewer than ten. The gene calls are TRBV30 and TRBJ2-1; no definite D call. Germline loops: CDR1 GTSNPN, CDR2 SVGIG (reference sequence). The CDR3 is 11 amino acids. V shed 5 bases and J shed 3 bases, with 5 bases lying between them. DNA for the CDR3: TGTGCCTGGGTCTTCTACAATGAGCAGTTCTTC. It encodes CAWVFYNEQFF.

The sample holds a few counts of this clone. The J gene is TRBJ1-1, the V gene TRBV27; TRBD1 is a possible D gene (5 bases). The germline V and J ends were trimmed by 6 bases and 2 bases, with 22 bases remaining between them. Germline CDR1 and CDR2: MNHEY and SMNVEV (reference sequence). This CDR3 region has 17 residues. CDR3 residues: CASSFDCTGRVNTEAFF. The CDR3 coding sequence is TGTGCCAGCAGCTTCGACTGTACCGGCAGGGTAAACACTGAAGCTTTCTTT.

CDR3 residues: CASSSSGGARDTQYF. The DNA of the CDR3 is TGTGCCAGCAGCTCGAGCGGGGGGGCCAGAGATACGCAGTATTTT. This chain links TRBV9 with TRBJ2-3, with 10 nucleotides matching TRBD2. CDR1 and CDR2 from the germline V gene are SGDLS and YYNGEE. This CDR3 comprises 15 residues. V was pared by 4 bases and J by 5 bases, with 7 bases of the junction left unmatched. The whole variable domain, remainder taken from reference TRBV9 and TRBJ2-3, is DSGVTQTPKHLITATGQRVTLRCSPRSGDLSVYWYQQSLDQGLQFLIQYYNGEERAKGNILERFSAQQFPDLHSELNLSSLELGDSALYFCASSSSGGARDTQYFGPGTRLTVL.

This clone was seen a handful of times. The chain is built from TRBV7-6 and TRBJ2-5, with D uncertain. CDR1 and CDR2 (germline): SGHVS, FNYEAQ. Trimming took off 1 base at V and 5 bases at J, with 5 bases between the two ends. The CDR3 runs to 12 residues. The CDR3 region is CASSLVSETQYF. Written as DNA, the CDR3 is TGTGCCAGCAGCTTAGTTTCGGAGACCCAGTACTTC. Full variable domain (rest looked up from reference TRBV7-6 and TRBJ2-5): GAGVSQSPRYKVTKRGQDVALRCDPISGHVSLYWYRQALGQGPEFLTYFNYEAQQDKSGLPNDRFSAERPEGSISTLTIQRTEQRDSAMYRCASSLVSETQYFGPGTRLLVL.

The sample holds a few counts of this clone. Other DNA sequences in the same sample also yield this CDR3. The V and J genes are TRBV18 and TRBJ1-1; D not certain. V shed 2 bases and J shed 3 bases, with 7 bases lying between them. This CDR3 spans 13 amino acids. Looked up from germline, CDR1 is KGHSH and CDR2 is LQKENI. This CDR3 reads CASSPGVDTEAFF. CDR3 sequence (DNA): TGTGCCAGCTCACCAGGGGTTGACACTGAAGCTTTCTTT.

The chain carries TRBV25-1 and TRBJ2-5; the D is unclear. With 3 bases removed from V and 5 bases from J, the gap between germline ends came to 10 bases. CDR1 and CDR2 (germline): MGHDK, SYGVNS. The CDR3 loop spans 13 amino acids. The CDR3 DNA follows: TGTGCCAGCAGTGAGAAGGGCACGGAGACCCAGTACTTC. This gives the protein CASSEKGTETQYF.

The chain links TRBV9 to TRBJ2-5; a possible D gene is TRBD2 (6 bases). Germline assignment: CDR1 SGDLS and CDR2 YYNGEE. The CDR3 covers 15 residues. Trimming took off 2 bases at V and 1 base at J, with 12 bases between the two ends. This CDR3 reads CASSVTSGVQETQYF. CDR3 DNA sequence: TGTGCCAGCAGCGTTACTTCGGGGGTCCAAGAGACCCAGTACTTC.

Notes on this clone: The same CDR3 arises from other DNA sequences in this sample as well. The chain links TRBV5-4 to TRBJ2-6; no reliable D call. This CDR3 comprises 15 residues. Per the germline V gene, CDR1 is SGHNT and CDR2 is YYREEE (reference sequence). V dropped 0 bases and J dropped 0 bases, with 4 bases sitting between them. The CDR3: CASSLDSSGANVLTF. DNA for the CDR3: TGTGCCAGCAGCTTGGACAGCTCTGGGGCCAACGTCCTGACTTTC.

This clone showed up just a few times. The V call is TRBV5-1, the J call TRBJ2-2, with a tentative D call TRBD1 (6 bases). The V end lost 5 bases, the J end lost 3 bases, and 11 bases lay between the germline ends. The CDR3 is made up of 14 amino acids. The germline CDR1 and CDR2 sequences are SGHRS and YFSETQ. The CDR3 is CASRRDTDTGELFF. The CDR3 DNA sequence: TGCGCCAGCAGGAGGGACACTGACACCGGGGAGCTGTTTTTT. The variable domain in full, with the rest retrieved from reference TRBV5-1 and TRBJ2-2, is KAGVTQTPRYLIKTRGQQVTLSCSPISGHRSVSWYQQTPGQGLQFLFEYFSETQRNKGNFPGRFSGRQFSNSRSEMNVSTLELGDSALYLCASRRDTDTGELFFGEGSRLTVL.

There are a few counts of this clone. The CDR3 bases are TGTGCCAGCAGTTCTGGGGGCCCCCGCCGGAACACTGAAGCTTTCTTT. Its protein is CASSSGGPRRNTEAFF. The chain is built from TRBV28 and TRBJ1-1; D may be TRBD1 (6 bases). CDR3 length: 16 amino acids. Trimming took off 4 bases at V and 1 base at J, with 16 bases between the two ends. The germline gives CDR1 MDHEN, CDR2 SYDVKM.

The CDR3 region is CASSVATGGEQYF. The DNA of the CDR3 is TGTGCCAGCAGCGTAGCAACAGGGGGAGAGCAGTACTTC. This sequence joins TRBV9 and TRBJ2-7; the match to TRBD1 covers 8 bases. This CDR3 has 13 amino acids. Germline assignment: CDR1 SGDLS and CDR2 YYNGEE. V lost 0 bases and J lost 7; bases outside the gene matches: 3.

The genes are TRBV19 and TRBJ1-5, with D possibly being TRBD1 (5 bases). Germline-derived CDR1 and CDR2 are LNHDA and SQIVND (reference sequence). The CDR3 is 13 residues long. Trimming removed 5 bases at V and 3 bases at J, with 8 bases between. The CDR3 DNA reads TGTGCCAGTAGTTGGGACCACAATCAGCCCCAGCATTTT. Amino acids: CASSWDHNQPQHF.

This clone was counted only a few times. The chain employs TRBV4-2 and TRBJ1-1; D unclear. CDR1 and CDR2 (germline): LGHNA, YNFKEQ. Trimming cost V 4 bases and J 0 bases, with 15 bases left between them. The CDR3 contains 16 residues. Here the CDR3 DNA reads TGTGCCAGCAGCCCGAGTTCTTTGAATCTGAACACTGAAGCTTTCTTT. This sequence encodes CASSPSSLNLNTEAFF.

A few counts support this clone. The V call is TRBV6-6, the J call TRBJ1-2; possibly TRBD1 for D (5 bases). This CDR3 comprises 14 residues. Looked up from germline, CDR1 is MNHNY and CDR2 is SVGAGI (reference sequence). Trimming pared 0 bases from V and 8 bases from J, leaving 13 bases between. This CDR3 is CASSYSGTRLGYTF. For the CDR3, the DNA is TGTGCCAGCAGTTACTCTGGGACGAGATTGGGCTACACCTTC.

J is TRBJ2-3 and V is TRBV7-2; 8 bases fit TRBD1. Germline trimming cut 6 bases from V and 1 base from J; bases unmatched to any gene: 6. The CDR3 contains 15 residues. Per the germline V gene, CDR1 is SGHTA and CDR2 is FQGNSA. CDR3 in DNA: TGTGCCAGCAGATCTTGGGACAGGCGCACAGATACGCAGTATTTT. Its translation: CASRSWDRRTDTQYF.

The CDR3 here is CASRLLAGNTGELFF. DNA for the CDR3: TGTGCCAGCAGGCTTCTAGCGGGGAACACCGGGGAGCTGTTTTTT. This chain links TRBV7-2 with TRBJ2-2, with TRBD2 matching 8 bases. CDR1 and CDR2 from the germline V gene are SGHTA and FQGNSA. V lost 6 bases and J lost 1; bases outside the gene matches: 4. This CDR3 is 15 amino acids long.

This clone appeared a few times. The chain links TRBV29-1 to TRBJ2-7; D gene unclear. Germline V gene lookup returns CDR1 SQVTM and CDR2 ANQGSEA. This CDR3 contains 11 residues. V lost 4 bases to trimming and J lost 2 bases, with 6 bases between them. CDR3 loop: CSVVGPYEQYF. In nucleotides, the CDR3 is TGCAGCGTTGTAGGTCCCTACGAGCAGTACTTC.

The count of this clone is one. The chain has TRBV29-1 and TRBJ1-1, with 9 bases aligning to TRBD1. This CDR3 region has 14 residues. With 4 bases clipped from V and 3 bases from J, the junction kept 6 bases outside the gene matches. Looked up from germline, CDR1 is SQVTM and CDR2 is ANQGSEA. The CDR3, as DNA: TGCAGCGTTGCGGGGAGGACAGGGGACACTGAAGCTTTCTTT. It translates to CSVAGRTGDTEAFF.

This clone has more than one count but fewer than ten. The chain links TRBV29-1 to TRBJ2-7; D is uncertain. Germline V gene data show CDR1 as SQVTM and CDR2 as ANQGSEA. The CDR3 contains 14 residues. The ends were cut back, 4 bases at V and 5 bases at J, with 18 bases in the middle. CDR3 loop: CSVGKNQRVNEQYF. CDR3 bases: TGCAGCGTTGGTAAGAACCAGCGCGTCAACGAGCAGTACTTC.

The V call is TRBV23-1, the J call TRBJ1-2; no clear D gene. TRBV23-1 is designated an ORF whose function remains uncertain. Trimming took 0 bases from V and 1 from J, leaving 12 bases between them. The CDR3 contains 16 residues. The CDR3 DNA sequence: TGCGCCAGCAGTCAATCGATCGGACTTGATAACTATGGCTACACCTTC. Its translation is CASSQSIGLDNYGYTF.

The chain couples TRBV15 to TRBJ1-6; tentative D call: TRBD1 (5 bases). The germline CDR1 and CDR2 sequences are LNHNV and YYDKDF (reference sequence). V lost 6 bases and J lost 5, with 11 bases in between. The CDR3 spans 14 residues. The CDR3 spells CATRLTANNSPLHF. For the CDR3, the DNA is TGTGCCACCAGGCTGACAGCCAATAATTCACCCCTCCACTTT.

The chain employs TRBV7-2 and TRBJ2-1, with 15 bases identical to TRBD2. Germline V CDR1 and CDR2: SGHTA, FQGNSA. The trim removed 6 bases at V and 1 base at J, leaving 7 bases unmatched. The CDR3 is 18 residues long. The CDR3: CASRIGTSGRQSYNEQFF. CDR3 nucleotide sequence: TGTGCCAGCAGGATAGGGACTAGCGGGAGGCAGTCCTACAATGAGCAGTTCTTC.